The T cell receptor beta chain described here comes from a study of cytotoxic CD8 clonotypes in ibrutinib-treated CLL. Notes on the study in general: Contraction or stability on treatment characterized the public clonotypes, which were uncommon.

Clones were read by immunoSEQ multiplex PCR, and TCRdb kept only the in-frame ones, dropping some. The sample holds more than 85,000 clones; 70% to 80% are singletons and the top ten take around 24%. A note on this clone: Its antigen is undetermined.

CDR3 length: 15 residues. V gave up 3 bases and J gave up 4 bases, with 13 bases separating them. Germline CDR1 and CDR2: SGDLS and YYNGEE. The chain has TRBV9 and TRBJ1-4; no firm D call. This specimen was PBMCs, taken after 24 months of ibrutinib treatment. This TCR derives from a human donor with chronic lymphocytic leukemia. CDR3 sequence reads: CASSERPSGNEKLFF. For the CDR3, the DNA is TGTGCCAGCAGCGAGCGGCCCTCGGGTAATGAAAAACTGTTTTTT.